This T cell receptor beta chain was found in a study of T cells expressing NK-cell markers. Overall study findings and caveats: More than 5 donors carried dominant NKG2C+ clonotypes that made up roughly 1.0-7.5% of their CD8+ T cells. The CD3+CD56-NKG2C+ fraction of several donors was likewise dominated by these clonotypes.

TCRdb re-called the 5' RACE reads; one entry per CDR3 protein, DNA not given. The sample holds fewer than 400,000 distinct CDR3 sequences. With regard to this clonotype: Its antigen is not known.

Germline assignment: CDR1 KGHSH and CDR2 LQKENI. The CDR3 is 18 amino acids. Sequences were obtained from blood T cells: a sorted CD56 or NKG2C T cell subset, CD4+ or CD8+ T cells, or bulk PBMC T cells (not recorded which). This TCR derives from a man between 18 and 69 years old in good health. The chain couples TRBV18 to TRBJ2-2; TCRdb names TRBD1, which stays unverified in the absence of DNA. The CDR3 loop reads CASSPRRGQDSITGELFF.